This passage covers 18 T cell receptor beta chains from one sample sequenced in a study of cytomegalovirus exposure and HLA in healthy donors (dated by TCRdb to between 2016 and 2019). Library method: the immunoSEQ multiplex PCR assay. For the multiplex PCR, a mixture combining 60 forward primers for TCR Vbeta segments and 13 reverse primers for TCR Jbeta segments was used. Held by TCRdb, this immuneACCESS table contains in-frame sequences only and omits some clones. Under half of the omission traces to an unresolved V gene where checked; the cause of the rest is unknown. The sample profile shows roughly 100,000 clones; approximately 12% of them were found once. Jointly, the top ten make up approximately 15% of the sample. The specimen was PBMCs. The receptors were sampled from a man aged 40-50 years in good health and CMV-seropositive.

This clone was picked up a small number of times. This chain connects TRBV19 to TRBJ2-4; 9 nucleotides agree with TRBD1. The V and J ends lost 6 bases and 8 bases, in that order; junction bases with no gene match: 11. The germline CDR1 and CDR2 sequences are LNHDA and SQIVND (reference sequence). The CDR3 is 15 residues long. CDR3 bases: TGTGCCAGTAGCCGTCCCGGGACAGGGATTGACATTCAGTACTTC. This gives the protein CASSRPGTGIDIQYF.

The chain combines TRBV29-1 with TRBJ2-5, with a possible D match to TRBD1 (6 bases). CDR1 SQVTM and CDR2 ANQGSEA come from the germline V gene. This CDR3 comprises 13 residues. Trimming took 7 bases from V and 7 from J, leaving 19 bases between them. The CDR3 region is CSADRPDMRTQYF. Written as DNA, the CDR3 is TGCAGCGCTGACAGGCCCGACATGAGGACCCAGTACTTC.

This clone was seen more than once but under ten times. This rearrangement joins TRBV15 to TRBJ1-1; D unclear. The CDR3 has 13 residues. V was clipped by 9 bases and J by 0 bases, with 11 bases between them. Germline V gene lookup returns CDR1 LNHNV and CDR2 YYDKDF (reference sequence). The CDR3 sequence is CATRQPVNTEAFF. CDR3 DNA sequence: TGTGCCACGAGGCAGCCGGTGAACACTGAAGCTTTCTTT.

V usage is TRBV29-1 and J usage is TRBJ2-3; TRBD1 agrees at 9 bases. The CDR3 spans 16 residues. Trimming cost V 7 bases and J 5 bases; bases outside gene matches: 16. Germline V CDR1 and CDR2: SQVTM, ANQGSEA. CDR3 DNA: TGCAGCGCCAGGGACAGGGACTACCAAGGGGGAGATACGCAGTATTTT. This translates into CSARDRDYQGGDTQYF.

This clone came up a few times. The V and J genes are TRBV5-1 and TRBJ1-2, with 7 nucleotides matching TRBD1. Germline trimming cut 4 bases from V and 8 bases from J; bases unmatched to any gene: 11. Germline V gives CDR1 SGHRS, CDR2 YFSETQ. CDR3 size: 14 residues. The CDR3 region is CASSPGTDPRGYTF. In DNA, the CDR3 is TGCGCCAGCAGCCCCGGGACAGACCCACGGGGCTACACCTTC.

The J gene is TRBJ2-1, the V gene TRBV19, with D possibly matching TRBD2 (6 bases). The CDR3 sequence is 15 residues long. The germline CDR1 and CDR2 sequences are LNHDA and SQIVND (reference sequence). V was clipped by 3 bases and J by 6 bases, with 15 bases between them. The CDR3 sequence is CASSMSASASNEQFF. CDR3 sequence (DNA): TGTGCCAGTAGTATGTCGGCTAGCGCAAGCAATGAGCAGTTCTTC.

This clone was seen only a few times. This rearrangement joins TRBV7-3 to TRBJ2-2, with 15 positions matching TRBD2. Germline lookup yields CDR1 SGHTA and CDR2 FQGTGA. The CDR3 spans 17 residues. V dropped 4 bases and J dropped 6; count of bases not matched to a gene: 6. The CDR3 region is CASSYQGLAGGSGELFF. For the CDR3, the DNA is TGTGCCAGCAGCTATCAGGGACTAGCGGGAGGTTCCGGGGAGCTGTTTTTT.

The chain carries TRBV25-1 and TRBJ1-5; D gene unclear. In germline, CDR1 is MGHDK, CDR2 SYGVNS. CDR3 length: 15 residues. Trimming removed 4 bases from V and 4 bases from J, with 14 bases in between. CDR3 in amino acids: CASSGHRSGNQPQHF. The DNA of the CDR3 is TGTGCCAGCAGTGGCCACCGAAGCGGGAATCAGCCCCAGCATTTT.

The chain links TRBV2 to TRBJ2-2; TRBD2 matches 7 bases. The J segment lost 0 bases and the V segment lost 4 bases, leaving 5 bases of the junction unmatched. The CDR3 has 16 amino acids. CDR1 is SNHLY and CDR2 is FYNNEI in the germline V gene. The CDR3 sequence is CASSGRSGTNTGELFF. In DNA form, the CDR3 reads TGTGCCAGCAGTGGCCGGAGCGGGACGAACACCGGGGAGCTGTTTTTT.

This clone was seen a few times. The CDR3 here is CASSLDRGGTGELFF. Here the CDR3 DNA reads TGTGCCAGCAGCTTGGACAGGGGCGGAACCGGGGAGCTGTTTTTT. The V call is TRBV5-4, the J call TRBJ2-2; TRBD1 aligns across 7 bases. Looked up from germline, CDR1 is SGHNT and CDR2 is YYREEE (reference sequence). After removal of 0 bases from V and 5 bases from J, the junction contained 4 bases not matched to a gene. CDR3 length: 15 residues.

Only a few counts were recorded for this clone. The chain couples TRBV9 to TRBJ2-6; D ambiguous. The CDR3 sequence is 19 residues long. The germline gives CDR1 SGDLS, CDR2 YYNGEE. V was cut by 0 bases and J by 2 bases, with 18 bases left in between. CDR3 sequence (DNA): TGTGCCAGCAGCGTAGGTAGAGGTGGCGAGAGGACTGGGGCCAACGTCCTGACTTTC. Translated: CASSVGRGGERTGANVLTF.

This clone was counted only a few times. The rearrangement joins TRBV15 to TRBJ1-5; D possibly corresponds to TRBD1 (6 bases). V was shortened by 3 bases and J by 5 bases, with 11 bases between the two germline ends. There are 14 residues in the CDR3. Germline loops: CDR1 LNHNV, CDR2 YYDKDF (reference sequence). This CDR3 reads CATSRDSSYQPQHF. In nucleotides, the CDR3 is TGTGCCACCAGCAGGGACAGTTCCTATCAGCCCCAGCATTTT. Using reference TRBV15 and TRBJ1-5 for the parts outside the CDR3, the full variable domain is DAMVIQNPRYQVTQFGKPVTLSCSQTLNHNVMYWYQQKSSQAPKLLFHYYDKDFNNEADTPDNFQSRRPNTSFCFLDIRSPGLGDTAMYLCATSRDSSYQPQHFGDGTRLSIL.

This clone occurred a few times. The chain recombines TRBV5-8 with TRBJ2-2, with D possibly matching TRBD1 (6 bases). Germline CDR1 is SGHTS and CDR2 is YDEGEE. This CDR3 is 15 amino acids long. Deletions cut 5 bases from V and 1 base from J, with 12 bases between. CDR3 in DNA: TGTGCCAGCAGGACCGGGACACAGAACACCGGGGAGCTGTTTTTT. It specifies CASRTGTQNTGELFF.

The genes are TRBV7-9 and TRBJ1-5, with 8 bases fitting TRBD1. The germline CDR1 and CDR2 sequences are SEHNR and FQNEAQ (reference sequence). J lost 6 bases, V lost 3 bases, and 1 base had no gene match. This CDR3 has 13 residues. The DNA for the CDR3 is TGTGCCAGCAGCTTGACAGGGGTTCAGCCCCAGCATTTT. It codes for CASSLTGVQPQHF.

The rearrangement joins TRBV6-1 to TRBJ2-7; 9 bases line up with TRBD2. The CDR3 runs 15 residues. Trimming cost V 6 bases and J 6 bases; bases outside gene matches: 12. In germline, CDR1 is MNHNS, CDR2 SASEGT. CDR3 DNA: TGTGCCAGCAGATTAGAGCGGGAGGAATGGCGCGAGCAGTACTTC. Translated, it gives CASRLEREEWREQYF.

This clone came up a few times. The J gene is TRBJ2-7, the V gene TRBV10-3; TRBD2 is a possible D gene (6 bases). Trimming shortened V by 3 bases and J by 5 bases, and 14 bases separated the two germline ends. The CDR3 totals 14 residues. Per the germline V gene, CDR1 is ENHRY and CDR2 is SYGVKD. As DNA, the CDR3 is TGTGCCATCAGTGAACGAGGAGGGGTCGACGAGCAGTACTTC. It yields the protein CAISERGGVDEQYF.

This clone was counted a few times. A read error may produce the germline difference seen at one junction end. This chain links TRBV5-1 with TRBJ2-3; a possible D gene is TRBD2 (5 bases). Germline V CDR1 and CDR2: SGHRS, YFSETQ. CDR3 size: 14 residues. The CDR3 spells CASNLLAATDTQYF. CDR3 bases: TGCGCCAGCAACTTGCTAGCAGCTACAGATACGCAGTATTTT.

In its sample, this clone was seen a few times. The chain has TRBV6-6 and TRBJ1-5; D remains ambiguous. The CDR3 has 15 amino acids. Germline-derived CDR1 and CDR2 are MNHNY and SVGAGI (reference sequence). The V and J ends lost 2 bases and 0 bases respectively, with 8 bases between them. The CDR3, as DNA: TGTGCCAGCAGTTACATACAGAGTAGCAATCAGCCCCAGCATTTT. Protein sequence: CASSYIQSSNQPQHF.